These 24 T cell receptor beta chains were sequenced from one sample in a study of blood T cell repertoires in COVID-19. Sequencing used immunoSEQ multiplex PCR; TCRdb keeps in-frame clones, though not all of them. The repertoire holds about 40,000 clones, with around 85% as singletons. Source material: peripheral blood. The receptors stem from a woman in her sixties or seventies with acute or convalescent COVID-19.

This chain connects TRBV11-3 to TRBJ1-2; 9 nucleotides match TRBD1. CDR1 is SGHNT, CDR2 YENEEA, per germline. The V gene end was trimmed by 5 bases and the J gene end by 3 bases; junction bases not matched to a gene: 10. The CDR3 is 16 amino acids. The CDR3 bases are TGTGCCAGCAGCCTCATACAGGGGGCGGTTGACTATGGCTACACCTTC. Protein: CASSLIQGAVDYGYTF.

V usage is TRBV5-8 and J usage is TRBJ2-5, with D unresolved. Germline CDR1 and CDR2: SGHTS and YDEGEE. CDR3 size: 17 residues. V lost 2 bases, J lost 5 bases, and 22 bases lay in between. CDR3 amino acids: CASSFPLPKTFGETQYF. CDR3 sequence (DNA): TGTGCCAGCAGCTTTCCGCTCCCGAAGACTTTCGGGGAGACCCAGTACTTC.

The rearrangement uses TRBV7-3 and TRBJ2-7; 13 bases align to TRBD2. Per germline, CDR1 SGHTA and CDR2 FQGTGA. V trimming: 1 base; J trimming: 3 bases; junction bases outside the gene matches: 9. The CDR3 contains 18 residues. The CDR3 nucleotides are TGTGCCAGCAGCTTAAACCGAGGGACTAGCGGGGATCACTACGAGCAGTACTTC. Protein product: CASSLNRGTSGDHYEQYF.

The table lists this clone with a count of one. The gene calls are TRBV11-2 and TRBJ1-6; D is uncertain. The germline V and J ends were trimmed by 4 bases and 7 bases, with 17 bases remaining between them. CDR3 size: 16 residues. Germline loops: CDR1 SGHAT, CDR2 FQNNGV. The CDR3 region is CASSSYPRSPNSPLHF. In DNA form, the CDR3 reads TGTGCCAGCAGCTCCTACCCCCGGTCACCCAATTCACCCCTCCACTTT.

The chain carries TRBV21-1 and TRBJ1-2; the table assigns TRBD1, which was not confirmed against the DNA. TRBV21-1 is designated a pseudogene. This CDR3 has 14 residues. CDR3 region: CANTPGGQLYGYTF. DNA for the CDR3: TGTGCCAACACCCCAGGGGGCCAACTCTATGGCTACACCTTC.

V is TRBV11-3 and J is TRBJ2-2; tentatively, D is TRBD1 (6 bases). CDR1 and CDR2 from the germline V gene are SGHNT and YENEEA. With 5 bases removed from V and 2 bases from J, the gap between germline ends came to 15 bases. The length of the CDR3 is 16 residues. This CDR3 is CASSVAGTTNTGELFF. As DNA, the CDR3 is TGTGCCAGCAGCGTCGCCGGGACAACAAACACCGGGGAGCTGTTTTTT. The full variable domain, its missing parts supplied by reference TRBV11-3 and TRBJ2-2, is EAGVVQSPRYKIIEKKQPVAFWCNPISGHNTLYWYLQNLGQGPELLIRYENEEAVDDSQLPKDRFSAERLKGVDSTLKIQPAELGDSAVYLCASSVAGTTNTGELFFGEGSRLTVL.

This CDR3 is CASSQDRGLPGELFF. In DNA form, the CDR3 reads TGTGCCAGCAGCCAGGACAGGGGGTTACCCGGGGAGCTGTTTTTT. The V and J genes are TRBV7-7 and TRBJ2-2; 10 nucleotides match TRBD1. The CDR3 contains 15 residues. The trim removed 5 bases at V and 6 bases at J, leaving 6 bases unmatched. Germline V gene data show CDR1 as SSHAT and CDR2 as FNYEAQ (reference sequence).

The chain uses TRBV5-4 and TRBJ2-1, with 8 bases aligning to TRBD1. The CDR3 spans 16 residues. Trimming took 3 bases from V and 1 from J; bases not matched to a gene: 6. Germline V CDR1 and CDR2: SGHNT, YYREEE (reference sequence). The CDR3 protein is CASSYGTGSSYNEQFF. In DNA form, the CDR3 reads TGTGCCAGCAGCTACGGGACAGGATCTTCCTACAATGAGCAGTTCTTC.

This clone was seen a handful of times. This chain joins TRBV12-3 or TRBV12-4 and TRBJ2-1; 10 nucleotides agree with TRBD1. The CDR3 length is 13 residues. V was clipped by 4 bases and J by 8 bases; unmatched bases: 2. The CDR3 is CASSWTGGHEQFF. Here the CDR3 DNA reads TGTGCCAGCAGTTGGACAGGGGGACATGAGCAGTTCTTC.

This clone was seen a handful of times. The chain has TRBV6-5 and TRBJ1-4, with D perhaps matching TRBD1 (6 bases). Trimming left V 6 bases short and J 8 bases short, with 16 bases between. The CDR3 totals 14 residues. Germline lookup yields CDR1 MNHEY and CDR2 SVGAGI. CDR3 residues: CASRIGGAGEKLFF. The CDR3 DNA reads as TGTGCCAGCAGAATCGGGGGGGCTGGGGAAAAACTGTTTTTT.

This clone has just a few counts. The rearrangement uses TRBV19 and TRBJ1-2; the D gene is possibly TRBD1 (6 bases). This CDR3 spans 13 amino acids. Germline values: CDR1 LNHDA, CDR2 SQIVND (reference sequence). Trimming stripped 3 bases from V and 8 bases from J, with 13 bases between. DNA for the CDR3: TGTGCCAGTAGTATGGGGGCCCTTGGAGGCTACACCTTC. Its translation is CASSMGALGGYTF. The full variable domain, its missing parts supplied by reference TRBV19 and TRBJ1-2, is DGGITQSPKYLFRKEGQNVTLSCEQNLNHDAMYWYRQDPGQGLRLIYYSQIVNDFQKGDIAEGYSVSREKKESFPLTVTSAQKNPTAFYLCASSMGALGGYTFGSGTRLTVV.

This rearrangement joins TRBV24-1 to TRBJ2-1, with 7 positions matching TRBD2. Unmatched junction bases numbered 3, after V lost 8 bases and J lost 0 bases. CDR3 length equals 14 residues. CDR1 KGHDR and CDR2 SFDVKD come from the germline V gene. The CDR3 spells CATTSGGSYNEQFF. The CDR3 coding sequence is TGTGCCACCACTAGCGGAGGCTCCTACAATGAGCAGTTCTTC.

V usage is TRBV3-1 (or the pseudogene TRBV3-2) and J usage is TRBJ1-1; D gene uncertain. The V end lost 8 bases, the J end lost 1 base, and 14 bases lay between the germline ends. Germline V gene sequence: CDR1 LGHDT, CDR2 YNNKEL (reference sequence). The CDR3 is 14 residues long. In DNA, the CDR3 is TGTGCCAGCGGCACTTCGGGGAAGAACACTGAAGCTTTCTTT. Translated: CASGTSGKNTEAFF.

The CDR3 reads CASSLRVAGELFF. The DNA for the CDR3 is TGTGCCAGCTCACTGAGGGTAGCCGGGGAGCTGTTTTTT. The genes are TRBV18 and TRBJ2-2; perhaps TRBD2 as D (5 bases). Germline CDR1 KGHSH, CDR2 LQKENI. Trimming removed 4 bases from V and 6 bases from J, with 9 bases in between. The CDR3 has 13 residues.

The CDR3 loop is CASSLGDKNSPLHF. The CDR3 coding sequence is TGCGCCAGCAGCTTGGGGGACAAAAATTCACCCCTCCACTTT. The chain links TRBV5-1 to TRBJ1-6; the D gene is possibly TRBD1 (6 bases). Trimming shortened V by 0 bases and J by 7 bases, and 8 bases separated the two germline ends. The CDR3 length is 14 residues. Germline V lookup: CDR1 SGHRS, CDR2 YFSETQ.

The rearrangement links TRBV4-1 to TRBJ2-1; D is unclear. Trimming left V 0 bases short and J 0 bases short, with 9 bases between. This CDR3 spans 16 amino acids. Per germline, CDR1 MGHRA and CDR2 YSYEKL. The CDR3, as DNA: TGCGCCAGCAGCCAAGATGAACAGTTCTCCTACAATGAGCAGTTCTTC. Translated, it gives CASSQDEQFSYNEQFF.

The chain carries TRBV4-1 and TRBJ2-1, with 7 positions matching TRBD1. CDR1 MGHRA and CDR2 YSYEKL come from the germline V gene. V was clipped by 3 bases and J by 16 bases; unmatched bases: 15. The CDR3 is 14 amino acids. CDR3 residues: CASSQDEQGLERFF. The CDR3 DNA follows: TGCGCCAGCAGCCAGGATGAACAGGGGCTTGAGCGTTTCTTC.

V usage is TRBV14 and J usage is TRBJ1-1; no reliable D call. Per the germline V gene, CDR1 is SGHDN and CDR2 is FVKESK. The CDR3 spans 14 residues. V lost 4 bases, J lost 4 bases, and 13 bases lay in between. The CDR3 here is CASSLHPGPTEAFF. CDR3 DNA sequence: TGTGCCAGCAGCCTCCACCCAGGCCCCACTGAAGCTTTCTTT.

The J gene is TRBJ1-2, the V gene TRBV12-3 or TRBV12-4; D gene uncertain. V lost 3 bases to trimming and J lost 4 bases, with 9 bases between them. The CDR3 contains 13 residues. The CDR3: CASSLSVGYGYTF. The CDR3 region has the DNA TGTGCCAGCAGTTTGTCGGTTGGCTATGGCTACACCTTC.

The gene calls are TRBV13 and TRBJ1-5; 9 positions match TRBD1. This CDR3 is 15 amino acids long. Germline V gives CDR1 PRHDT, CDR2 FYEKMQ (reference sequence). Germline trimming cut 5 bases from V and 0 bases from J; bases unmatched to any gene: 2. DNA for the CDR3: TGTGCCAGCAGCCGGACAGGGGATAGCAATCAGCCCCAGCATTTT. Residues: CASSRTGDSNQPQHF.

This clone has only one observation. CDR3 loop: CASSYTVRGYNEQFF. CDR3 nucleotides: TGTGCCAGCAGTTACACTGTTAGGGGGTACAATGAGCAGTTCTTC. This chain connects TRBV6-6 to TRBJ2-1, with a weak D call TRBD1 (6 bases). CDR1 and CDR2 (germline): MNHNY, SVGAGI (reference sequence). The CDR3 runs 15 residues. Trimming shortened V by 2 bases and J by 4 bases, and 12 bases separated the two germline ends.

This chain links TRBV30 with TRBJ2-7, with 8 bases aligning to TRBD1. In germline, CDR1 is GTSNPN, CDR2 SVGIG (reference sequence). This CDR3 has 14 residues. J lost 9 bases, V lost 0 bases, and 10 bases had no gene match. CDR3 DNA: TGTGCCTGGAGTGTATTAGGACAGGGAGGCGGGCAGTACTTC. This sequence encodes CAWSVLGQGGGQYF.

The chain links TRBV3-1 (or the pseudogene TRBV3-2) to TRBJ1-5; no clear D. V lost 3 bases and J lost 7, with 10 bases in between. The CDR3 covers 13 residues. CDR1 is LGHDT, CDR2 YNNKEL, per germline (reference sequence). CDR3 sequence reads: CASSHGIGQPQHF. In DNA form, the CDR3 reads TGTGCCAGCAGCCACGGGATCGGGCAGCCCCAGCATTTT.

This clone was recorded once. This chain links TRBV7-2 with TRBJ2-5; possible D gene TRBD2, 7 bases. This CDR3 region has 13 residues. The V end lost 3 bases, the J end lost 9 bases, and 14 bases lay between the germline ends. Germline assignment: CDR1 SGHTA and CDR2 FQGNSA. The DNA for the CDR3 is TGTGCCAGCAGCTTTTCGGGGGGCGGGGCCCAGTACTTC. Its protein product is CASSFSGGGAQYF. Filled out from reference TRBV7-2 and TRBJ2-5, the complete variable domain reads GAGVSQSPSNKVTEKGKDVELRCDPISGHTALYWYRQSLGQGLEFLIYFQGNSAPDKSGLPSDRFSAERTGGSVSTLTIQRTQQEDSAVYLCASSFSGGGAQYFGPGTRLLVL.